Detailed here is one TCR beta chain. As yet, its antigen is unknown. One junction end disagrees with the germline gene, perhaps due to a read error. TCRbeta libraries were built with three rounds of nested PCR, modified from ARM-PCR. TCRdb re-derived calls from the multiplex PCR reads in MiXCR, one entry per CDR3 protein. There are 75,000 to 95,000 distinct CDR3 sequences in the sample; around 77% occur only once, and roughly 10% lies in the top ten. The data derive from a study of tumor and adjacent non-tumor tissue in lung cancer. Study as a whole: Patients comprised about eleven adenocarcinoma, a couple of squamous cell carcinoma and 1 small cell lung cancer. Aged roughly 30 to 76 years, patients included fewer than 11 men and a few women with stage I to III disease.

This sample's RNA came from whole unsorted tissue. Overall study results and limits: Compared with tumor, normal lung showed significantly lower TCR diversity.

Sequencing input: lung tumor tissue. This sequence originates from a middle-aged woman with non-small cell lung cancer.

In DNA, the CDR3 is TGTGCCAGCTCACCCCGTAGTAGCGGGAGGGATTACAATGAGCACTTCTTC. Protein: CASSPRSSGRDYNEHFF. This chain connects TRBV18 to TRBJ2-1, with 11 bases aligning to TRBD2. Germline loops: CDR1 KGHSH, CDR2 LQKENI. The CDR3 loop spans 17 amino acids.